The entry below gives a single TCR beta chain sequence along with its context. This sample stems from a study of blood T cell repertoires in COVID-19. Study background: Sources were T cells, B-cell-depleted T cells, or PBMCs; the material itself was cDNA or gDNA.

The V gene end was trimmed by 0 bases and the J gene end by 8 bases; junction bases not matched to a gene: 10. The germline V gene encodes CDR1 LGHDT and CDR2 YNNKEL (reference sequence). CDR3 size: 16 residues. Original processing methods: Counts of nucleated cells, estimated from reference gene primer amplification, were obtained. Sequencing used immunoSEQ multiplex PCR; TCRdb keeps in-frame clones, though not all of them. V, J and clone size derive from that table, while D and trimming were established from the DNA sequence. The table shows more than 130,000 clones, with 84% occurring only once. The sequence came from a woman of 80 years or more in a cohort sampled during active or convalescent COVID-19. The chain joins TRBV3-1 (or the pseudogene TRBV3-2) to TRBJ2-4; 7 nucleotides align to TRBD1. Sequencing used peripheral blood. The CDR3 is CASSQDGPGGRDIQYF. CDR3 coding DNA: TGTGCCAGCAGCCAAGATGGGCCAGGGGGTAGGGACATTCAGTACTTC.